Presented here are 13 T cell receptor beta chains from one specimen sequenced in a study of T cell repertoires in aging, cancer and after chemotherapy. TRB rearrangements spanning V, D and J were amplified using mixed TRB-A/B primers. TCRdb re-called the multiplex PCR reads through MiXCR, storing one row per CDR3 protein. The sample has 9,000 or so distinct CDR3 sequences, about 25% seen once. The template was genomic DNA from peripheral blood, not RNA. Sequenced: blood. The origin of the receptors is a human donor with a blood cancer. The donor label of this sample is uncertain.

This clonotype is labeled as medium-sized. The chain has TRBV27 and TRBJ2-5; 9 bases map to TRBD2. CDR3 length: 16 amino acids. The junction had 5 bases not matched to a gene; V was cut back by 0 bases and J by 3 bases. In germline, CDR1 is MNHEY, CDR2 SMNVEV (reference sequence). CDR3 bases: TGTGCCAGCAGTTTATCGGGGGCGGGAGGGGAAGAGACCCAGTACTTC. It yields the protein CASSLSGAGGEETQYF.

The chain carries TRBV27 and TRBJ1-1, with D unclear. The V gene's germline CDR1 is MNHEY and CDR2 SMNVEV (reference sequence). The V and J ends lost 3 bases and 4 bases respectively, with 12 bases between them. The CDR3 covers 14 residues. CDR3 amino acids: CASSLRRSVTEAFF. The CDR3 region has the DNA TGTGCCAGCAGTTTGAGGAGGTCGGTCACTGAAGCTTTCTTT.

Notes on this clonotype: This may be a read error, as it is one base from a much larger clone. The rearrangement joins TRBV27 to TRBJ2-1, with a weak D call TRBD2 (5 bases). CDR3 length: 16 residues. Germline-derived CDR1 and CDR2 are MNHEY and SMNVEV (reference sequence). Trimming stripped 8 bases from V and 6 bases from J, with 23 bases between. The CDR3 protein is CASLTMGRGFRNEQFF. The CDR3 DNA is TGTGCCAGCCTCACGATGGGGAGAGGGTTCCGCAATGAGCAGTTCTTC.

V is TRBV24-1 and J is TRBJ2-7; 8 bases are shared with TRBD1. The germline gives CDR1 KGHDR, CDR2 SFDVKD. CDR3 length: 16 amino acids. J was trimmed by 0 bases and V by 4 bases; bases with no gene match: 7. The CDR3 reads CATSDPGTGSSYEQYF. In DNA, the CDR3 is TGTGCCACCAGTGACCCTGGGACAGGCAGCTCCTACGAGCAGTACTTC.

Turning to this clonotype: This may stem from a read error, because a much larger clone lies one nucleotide away. The chain has TRBV6-5 and TRBJ1-2; 10 bases fit TRBD1. This CDR3 comprises 15 residues. The germline CDR1 and CDR2 sequences are MNHEY and SVGAGI. Trimming at V came to 5 bases and at J to 4 bases, leaving 7 bases not matched to a gene. The CDR3 sequence is CASSPAGQGLYGYTF. The CDR3 DNA reads as TGTGCCAGCAGTCCTGCGGGACAGGGGCTCTATGGCTACACCTTC.

This clonotype is classed as medium-sized. In DNA form, the CDR3 reads TGTGCCTCGGTTAATAAAAGCCGCTACGAGCAGTACTTC. This encodes CASVNKSRYEQYF. This chain links TRBV30 with TRBJ2-7; D uncertain. V dropped 7 bases and J dropped 3 bases, with 16 bases sitting between them. CDR3 size: 13 residues. Germline lookup yields CDR1 GTSNPN and CDR2 SVGIG (reference sequence).

This chain links TRBV28 with TRBJ1-5, with D hard to call. CDR1 and CDR2 from the germline V gene are MDHEN and SYDVKM. The CDR3 is made up of 15 amino acids. V was pared by 4 bases and J by 3 bases, with 13 bases between. The CDR3 sequence: CASSSQTVTNQPQHF. Here the CDR3 DNA reads TGTGCCAGCAGTTCCCAGACTGTAACCAATCAGCCCCAGCATTTT.

In its sample, this clonotype is medium-sized. This chain uses TRBV30 with TRBJ2-7; TRBD1 is a possible D gene (5 bases). This CDR3 has 13 residues. Germline lookup yields CDR1 GTSNPN and CDR2 SVGIG (reference sequence). Trimming pared 5 bases from V and 2 bases from J, leaving 13 bases between. CDR3 in DNA: TGTGCCTGGTCCCAGGGTAAGGCCTACGAGCAGTACTTC. It specifies CAWSQGKAYEQYF.

V usage is TRBV12-3 or TRBV12-4 and J usage is TRBJ1-1; no definite D call. The CDR3 sequence is 16 residues long. Trimming left V 3 bases short and J 0 bases short, with 14 bases between. This CDR3 reads CASSFSPFKMNTEAFF. The DNA of the CDR3 is TGTGCCAGCAGTTTTTCGCCCTTCAAAATGAACACTGAAGCTTTCTTT.

The genes are TRBV6-5 and TRBJ1-5; D is possibly TRBD1 (5 bases). In germline, CDR1 is MNHEY, CDR2 SVGAGI. Trimming took 2 bases from V and 5 from J, leaving 10 bases between them. This CDR3 has 14 residues. The CDR3 nucleotides are TGTGCCAGCAGTTACCGCGGGGGGGATCAGCCCCAGCATTTT. Its protein is CASSYRGGDQPQHF.

The chain couples TRBV11-2 to TRBJ2-7, with a weak D call TRBD1 (5 bases). CDR1 is SGHAT, CDR2 FQNNGV, per germline. The CDR3 extends over 16 amino acids. Trimming pared 3 bases from V and 3 bases from J, leaving 18 bases between. In nucleotides, the CDR3 is TGTGCCAGCAGCTTGGGCACACGGGTAGGGGTCTACGAGCAGTACTTC. Amino acid sequence: CASSLGTRVGVYEQYF.

The V and J genes are TRBV6-1 and TRBJ2-5; D gene unclear. CDR3 length equals 12 residues. Deletions cut 3 bases from V and 4 bases from J, with 6 bases between. CDR1 is MNHNS and CDR2 is SASEGT in the germline V gene. The DNA for the CDR3 is TGTGCCAGCAGTGAGGGCATAGAGACCCAGTACTTC. Encoded protein: CASSEGIETQYF.

The rearrangement uses TRBV2 and TRBJ2-2, with D perhaps matching TRBD2 (6 bases). The CDR3 loop spans 14 amino acids. Per germline, CDR1 SNHLY and CDR2 FYNNEI. V lost 6 bases and J lost 4, with 12 bases in between. In DNA, the CDR3 is TGTGCCAGCAGGCCGGGAGATAGCACCGGGGAGCTGTTTTTT. It codes for CASRPGDSTGELFF. Looking up the rest from reference TRBV2 and TRBJ2-2 gives the full variable domain: EPEVTQTPSHQVTQMGQEVILRCVPISNHLYFYWYRQILGQKVEFLVSFYNNEISEKSEIFDDQFSVERPDGSNFTLKIRSTKLEDSAMYFCASRPGDSTGELFFGEGSRLTVL.